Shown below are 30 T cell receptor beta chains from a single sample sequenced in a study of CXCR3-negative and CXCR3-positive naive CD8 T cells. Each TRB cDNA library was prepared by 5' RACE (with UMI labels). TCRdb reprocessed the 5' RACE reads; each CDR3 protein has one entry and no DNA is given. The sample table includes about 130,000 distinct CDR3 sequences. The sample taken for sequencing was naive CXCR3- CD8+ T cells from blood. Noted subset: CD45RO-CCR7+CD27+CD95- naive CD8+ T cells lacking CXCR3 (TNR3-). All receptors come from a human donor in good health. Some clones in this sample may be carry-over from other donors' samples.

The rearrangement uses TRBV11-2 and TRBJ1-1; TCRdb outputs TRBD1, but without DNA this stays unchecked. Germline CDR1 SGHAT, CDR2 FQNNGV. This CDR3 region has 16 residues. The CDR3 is CASSSRDRGAETEAFF.

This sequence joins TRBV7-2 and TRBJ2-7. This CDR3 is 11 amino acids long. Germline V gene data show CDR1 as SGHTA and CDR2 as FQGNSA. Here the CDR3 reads CASSLTYEQYF.

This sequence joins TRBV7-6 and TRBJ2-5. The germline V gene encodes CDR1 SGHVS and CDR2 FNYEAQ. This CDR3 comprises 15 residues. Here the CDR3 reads CASSLYAQVEETQYF.

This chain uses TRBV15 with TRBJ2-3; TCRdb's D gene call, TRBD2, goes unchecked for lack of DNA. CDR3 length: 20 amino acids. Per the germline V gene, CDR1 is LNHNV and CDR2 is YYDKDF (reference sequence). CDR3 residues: CATSRDLGTSGGLEPDTQYF.

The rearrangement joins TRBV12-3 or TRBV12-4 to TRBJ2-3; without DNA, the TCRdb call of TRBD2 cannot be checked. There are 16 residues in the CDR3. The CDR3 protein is CASSLGALLPVDTQYF.

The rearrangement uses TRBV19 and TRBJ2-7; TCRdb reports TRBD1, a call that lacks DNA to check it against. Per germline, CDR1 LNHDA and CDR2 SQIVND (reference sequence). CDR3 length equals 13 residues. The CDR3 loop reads CASSMAGSYEQYF. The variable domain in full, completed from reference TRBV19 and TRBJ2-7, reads DGGITQSPKYLFRKEGQNVTLSCEQNLNHDAMYWYRQDPGQGLRLIYYSQIVNDFQKGDIAEGYSVSREKKESFPLTVTSAQKNPTAFYLCASSMAGSYEQYFGPGTRLTVT.

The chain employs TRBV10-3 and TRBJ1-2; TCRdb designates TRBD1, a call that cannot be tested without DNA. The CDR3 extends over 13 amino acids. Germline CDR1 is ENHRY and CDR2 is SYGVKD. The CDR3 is CAISENTPPAYTF.

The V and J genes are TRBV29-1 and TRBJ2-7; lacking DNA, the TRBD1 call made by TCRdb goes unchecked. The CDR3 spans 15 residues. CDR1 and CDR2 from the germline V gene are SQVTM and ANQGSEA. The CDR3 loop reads CSAVAEGQGSYEQYF.

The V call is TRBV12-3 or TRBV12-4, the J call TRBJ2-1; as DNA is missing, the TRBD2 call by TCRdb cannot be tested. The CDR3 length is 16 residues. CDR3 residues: CASSPLAGNSYNEQFF.

The CDR3 protein is CASSVGGAMNQPQHF. The chain is built from TRBV9 and TRBJ1-5; the TCRdb call, TRBD1, lacks DNA for checking. Germline CDR1 is SGDLS and CDR2 is YYNGEE. The CDR3 has 15 amino acids.

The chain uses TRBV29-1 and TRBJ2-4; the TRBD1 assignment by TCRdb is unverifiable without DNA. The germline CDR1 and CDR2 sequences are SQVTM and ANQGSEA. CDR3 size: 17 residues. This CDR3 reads CSVGAAEGFLAKNIQYF. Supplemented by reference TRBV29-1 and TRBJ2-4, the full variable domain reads SAVISQKPSRDICQRGTSLTIQCQVDSQVTMMFWYRQQPGQSLTLIATANQGSEATYESGFVIDKFPISRPNLTFSTLTVSNMSPEDSSIYLCSVGAAEGFLAKNIQYFGAGTRLSVL.

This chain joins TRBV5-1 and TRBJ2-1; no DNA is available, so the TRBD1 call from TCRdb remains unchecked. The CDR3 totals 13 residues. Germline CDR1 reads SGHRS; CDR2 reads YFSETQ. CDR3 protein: CASSSGPLDEQFF.

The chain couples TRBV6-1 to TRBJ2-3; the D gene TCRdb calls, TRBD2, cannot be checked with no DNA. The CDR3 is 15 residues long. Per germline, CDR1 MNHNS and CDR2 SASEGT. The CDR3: CASSEETTSTDTQYF.

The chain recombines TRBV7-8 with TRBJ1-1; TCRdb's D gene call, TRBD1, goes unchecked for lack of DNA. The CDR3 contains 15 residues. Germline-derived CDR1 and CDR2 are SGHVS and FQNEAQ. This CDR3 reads CACWRGQGLNTEAFF.

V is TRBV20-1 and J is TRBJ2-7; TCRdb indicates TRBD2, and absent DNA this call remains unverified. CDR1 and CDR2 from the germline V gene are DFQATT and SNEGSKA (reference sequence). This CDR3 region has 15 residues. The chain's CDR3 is CSARDSERGSYEQYF.

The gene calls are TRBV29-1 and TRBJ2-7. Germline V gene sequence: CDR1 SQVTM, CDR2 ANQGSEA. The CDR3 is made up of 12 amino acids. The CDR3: CSVGRHSYEQYF.

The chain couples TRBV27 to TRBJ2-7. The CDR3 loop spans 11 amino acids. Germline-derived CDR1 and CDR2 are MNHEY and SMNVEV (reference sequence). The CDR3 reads CASKDSYEQYF.

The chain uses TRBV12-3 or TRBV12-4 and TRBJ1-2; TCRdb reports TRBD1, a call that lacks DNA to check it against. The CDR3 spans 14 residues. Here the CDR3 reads CASSLFPGGYGYTF.

The CDR3 reads CASSFAREGAGYNEQFF. The J gene is TRBJ2-1, the V gene TRBV28; TCRdb's D call of TRBD1 is untestable without DNA. Germline CDR1 MDHEN, CDR2 SYDVKM. The CDR3 loop spans 17 amino acids.

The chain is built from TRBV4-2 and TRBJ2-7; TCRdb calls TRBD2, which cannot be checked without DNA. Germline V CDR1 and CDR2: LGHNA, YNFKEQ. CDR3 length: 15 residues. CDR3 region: CASSQVTSGDYDQYF.

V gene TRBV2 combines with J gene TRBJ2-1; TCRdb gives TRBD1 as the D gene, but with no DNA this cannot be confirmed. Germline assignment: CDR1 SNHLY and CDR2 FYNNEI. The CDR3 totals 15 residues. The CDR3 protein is CASRDKGAGGNEQFF.

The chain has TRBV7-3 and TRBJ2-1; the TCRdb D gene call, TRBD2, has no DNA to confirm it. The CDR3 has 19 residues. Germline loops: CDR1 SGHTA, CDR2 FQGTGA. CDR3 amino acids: CASSLGLAGGHETYNEQFF.

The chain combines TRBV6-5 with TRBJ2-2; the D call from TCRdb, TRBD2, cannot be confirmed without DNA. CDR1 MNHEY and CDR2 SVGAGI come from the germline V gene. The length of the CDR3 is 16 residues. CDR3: CASSYGLAENTGELFF.

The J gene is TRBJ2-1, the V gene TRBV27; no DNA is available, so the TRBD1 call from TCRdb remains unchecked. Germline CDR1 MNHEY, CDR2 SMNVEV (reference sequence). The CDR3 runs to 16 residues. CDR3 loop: CASGVTGTTSYNEQFF.

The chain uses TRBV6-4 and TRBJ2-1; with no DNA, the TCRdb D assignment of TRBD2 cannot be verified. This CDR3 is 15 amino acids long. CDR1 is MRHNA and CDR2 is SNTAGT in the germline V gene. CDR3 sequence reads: CASSVLAGLPDEQFF.

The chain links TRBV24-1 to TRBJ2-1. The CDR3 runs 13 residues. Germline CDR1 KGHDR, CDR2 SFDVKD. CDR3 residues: CATSEYIGNEQFF.

CDR3 in amino acids: CASSSGLAGEVWHEQFF. The V gene is TRBV12-3 or TRBV12-4, the J gene TRBJ2-1; the TCRdb D gene call, TRBD2, has no DNA to confirm it. The CDR3 is made up of 17 amino acids.

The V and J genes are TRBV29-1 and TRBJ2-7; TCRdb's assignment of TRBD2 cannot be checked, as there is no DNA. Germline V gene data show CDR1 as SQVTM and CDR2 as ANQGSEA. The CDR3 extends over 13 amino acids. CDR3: CSVDANGPKEQYF.

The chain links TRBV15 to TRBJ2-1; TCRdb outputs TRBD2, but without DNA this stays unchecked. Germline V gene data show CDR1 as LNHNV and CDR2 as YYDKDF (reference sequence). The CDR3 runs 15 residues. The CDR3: CATSRRTSVGNEQFF.

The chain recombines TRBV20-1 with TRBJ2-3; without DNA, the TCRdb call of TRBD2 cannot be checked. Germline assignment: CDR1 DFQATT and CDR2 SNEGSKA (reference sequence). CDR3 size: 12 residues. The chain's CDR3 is CSLGGMADTQYF.